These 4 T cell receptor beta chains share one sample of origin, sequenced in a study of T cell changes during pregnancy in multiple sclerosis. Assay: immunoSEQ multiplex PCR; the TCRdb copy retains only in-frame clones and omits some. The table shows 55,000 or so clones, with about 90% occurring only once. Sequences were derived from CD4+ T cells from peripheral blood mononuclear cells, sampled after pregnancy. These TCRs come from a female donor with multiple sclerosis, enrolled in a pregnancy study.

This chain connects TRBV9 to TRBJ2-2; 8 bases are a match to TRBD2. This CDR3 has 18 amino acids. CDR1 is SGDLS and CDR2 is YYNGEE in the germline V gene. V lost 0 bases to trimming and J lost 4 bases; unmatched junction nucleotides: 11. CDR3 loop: CASSVEGSGGYSTGELFF. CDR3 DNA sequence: TGTGCCAGCAGCGTAGAGGGGAGCGGGGGATATTCCACCGGGGAGCTGTTTTTT.

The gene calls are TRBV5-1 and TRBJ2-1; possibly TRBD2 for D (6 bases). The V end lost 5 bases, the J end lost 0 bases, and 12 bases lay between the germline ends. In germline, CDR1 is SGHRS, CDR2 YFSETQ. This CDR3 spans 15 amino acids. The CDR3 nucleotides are TGCGCCAGCAGGGGCGGGGTCGACTCCTACAATGAGCAGTTCTTC. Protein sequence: CASRGGVDSYNEQFF.

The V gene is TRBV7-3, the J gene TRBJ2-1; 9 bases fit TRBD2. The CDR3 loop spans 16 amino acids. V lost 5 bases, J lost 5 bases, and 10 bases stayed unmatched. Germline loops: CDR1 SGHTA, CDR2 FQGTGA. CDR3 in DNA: TGTGCCAGCAGCAAAACCGGGACTAGCTTACACAATGAGCAGTTCTTC. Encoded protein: CASSKTGTSLHNEQFF.

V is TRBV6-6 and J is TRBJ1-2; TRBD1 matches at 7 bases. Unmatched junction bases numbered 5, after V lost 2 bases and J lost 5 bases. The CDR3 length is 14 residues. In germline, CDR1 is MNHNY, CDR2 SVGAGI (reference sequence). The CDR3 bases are TGTGCCAGCAGTTACACCGGGACAGATTATGGCTACACCTTC. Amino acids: CASSYTGTDYGYTF.